These T cell receptor beta chains were read from a single sample in a study of CD8+ T cells in alopecia areata. Here immunoSEQ multiplex PCR was the method, and the copy in TCRdb shows in-frame clones only, minus some. The sample includes more than 200,000 clones, less than 65% seen only once; the top ten take 4% to 5%. The material was CD4+ T cells sorted from blood, obtained at week 4, from a patient treated with tofacitinib. These receptors all stem from a human donor with alopecia areata. Both conserved end residues are part of each CDR3. D genes are given only for firm matches. Only some rows state a clone size, as once, few, many or a class for expanded clones.

V gene,clone size,J gene,D gene,CDR3 protein,CDR3 DNA
TRBV29-1,-,TRBJ2-7,-,CSVGTVNYEQYF,TGCAGCGTAGGAACAGTGAACTACGAGCAGTACTTC
TRBV2,once,TRBJ2-3,TRBD1,CASRNPGQGVGYTQYF,TGTGCCAGCAGAAATCCGGGACAGGGCGTCGGCTATACGCAGTATTTT
TRBV30,-,TRBJ2-5,-,CAWSLGGREETQYF,TGTGCCTGGAGTCTGGGGGGCAGAGAAGAGACCCAGTACTTC
TRBV5-6,-,TRBJ1-2,TRBD1,CASSPWTGTSYGYTF,TGTGCCAGCAGCCCGTGGACAGGCACCTCTTATGGCTACACCTTC
TRBV29-1,few,TRBJ2-1,-,CSVDRVSFDEQFF,TGCAGCGTGGACCGGGTTTCCTTCGATGAGCAGTTCTTC
TRBV4-2,-,TRBJ2-3,-,CASSLTSGPDTQYF,TGTGCCAGCAGCCTTACGTCAGGACCAGATACGCAGTATTTT
TRBV2,few,TRBJ2-3,TRBD1,CASSDPGQGAADTQYF,TGTGCCAGCAGCGACCCGGGACAGGGGGCCGCAGATACGCAGTATTTT
TRBV29-1,-,TRBJ1-3,TRBD1,CSVAIQGKGNTIYF,TGCAGCGTTGCTATACAGGGGAAAGGAAACACCATATATTTT
TRBV7-2,-,TRBJ2-5,TRBD1,CASSLGDRDQETQYF,TGTGCCAGCAGCTTAGGAGACAGGGATCAAGAGACCCAGTACTTC
TRBV2,-,TRBJ1-6,-,CASSELSTGSYHF,TGTGCCAGCAGTGAATTGAGTACAGGCTCTTACCACTTT
TRBV25-1,once,TRBJ2-7,-,CASSEYRGLNEQYF,TGTGCCAGCAGTGAATATCGAGGTTTGAACGAGCAGTACTTC
TRBV2,few,TRBJ2-7,TRBD1,CASSEGQYEQYF,TGTGCCAGCAGTGAGGGACAGTACGAGCAGTACTTC
TRBV11-3,-,TRBJ1-2,TRBD1,CASSLEQGHGYTF,TGTGCCAGCAGCTTAGAACAGGGGCATGGCTACACCTTC
TRBV4-1,few,TRBJ1-5,-,CASSQDMGGSNQPQHF,TGCGCCAGCAGCCAAGATATGGGGGGTAGCAATCAGCCCCAGCATTTT
TRBV6-5,-,TRBJ1-4,-,CATGPGVTNEKLFF,TGTGCCACCGGACCAGGGGTCACTAATGAAAAACTGTTTTTT
TRBV11-2,-,TRBJ2-3,TRBD1,CASSPLQGVTSTDTQYF,TGTGCCAGCAGCCCTCTACAGGGGGTGACTAGCACAGATACGCAGTATTTT
TRBV18,-,TRBJ2-5,-,CASSPDLQETQYF,TGTGCCAGCTCACCGGACTTACAAGAGACCCAGTACTTC
TRBV7-9,-,TRBJ1-1,-,CASSLASGNTEAFF,TGTGCCAGCAGCTTAGCCTCTGGGAACACTGAAGCTTTCTTT
TRBV4-3,-,TRBJ1-2,TRBD1,CASSQAGGDSYGYTF,TGCGCCAGCAGCCAAGCCGGAGGGGACAGCTATGGCTACACCTTC
TRBV4-3,-,TRBJ1-1,-,CASSQDRLNTEAFF,TGCGCCAGCAGCCAAGATAGGCTGAACACTGAAGCTTTCTTT
TRBV5-4,few,TRBJ2-5,-,CASSLEISNQETQYF,TGTGCCAGCAGCTTGGAGATCTCTAACCAAGAGACCCAGTACTTC
TRBV2,-,TRBJ2-5,-,CATSGTGSETQYF,TGTGCCACCAGCGGCACGGGGTCGGAGACCCAGTACTTC
TRBV9,-,TRBJ1-2,-,CASSGGAGRYGYTF,TGTGCCAGCAGCGGCGGGGCGGGACGCTATGGCTACACCTTC